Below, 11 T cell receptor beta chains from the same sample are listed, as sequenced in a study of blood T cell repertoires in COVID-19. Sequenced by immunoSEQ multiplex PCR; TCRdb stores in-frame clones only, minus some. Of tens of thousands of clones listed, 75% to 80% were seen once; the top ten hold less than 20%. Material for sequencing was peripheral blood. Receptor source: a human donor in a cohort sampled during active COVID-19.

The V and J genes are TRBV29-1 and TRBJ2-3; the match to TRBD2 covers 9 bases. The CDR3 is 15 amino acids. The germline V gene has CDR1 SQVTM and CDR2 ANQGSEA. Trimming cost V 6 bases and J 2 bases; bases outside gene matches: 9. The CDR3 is CSVPIAGAVTDTQYF. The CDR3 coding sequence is TGCAGCGTCCCAATAGCGGGAGCGGTCACAGATACGCAGTATTTT.

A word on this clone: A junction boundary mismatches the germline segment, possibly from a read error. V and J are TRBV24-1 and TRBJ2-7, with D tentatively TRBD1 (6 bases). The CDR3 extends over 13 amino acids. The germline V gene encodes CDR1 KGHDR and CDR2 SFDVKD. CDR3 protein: CATSGTGQYEQYF. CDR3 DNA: TGTGCCACGAGTGGAACAGGGCAGTACGAGCAGTACTTC.

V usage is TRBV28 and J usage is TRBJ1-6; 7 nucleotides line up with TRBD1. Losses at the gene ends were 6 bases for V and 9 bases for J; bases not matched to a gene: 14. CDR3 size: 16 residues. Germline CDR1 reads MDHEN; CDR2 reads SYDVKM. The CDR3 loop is CASSPPGPRGISPLHF. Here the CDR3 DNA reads TGTGCCAGCAGCCCCCCCGGTCCCAGGGGGATTTCACCCCTCCACTTT.

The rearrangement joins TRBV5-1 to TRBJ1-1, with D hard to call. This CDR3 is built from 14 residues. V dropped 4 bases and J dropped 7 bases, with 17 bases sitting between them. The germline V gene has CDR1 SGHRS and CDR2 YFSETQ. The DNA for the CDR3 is TGCGCCAGCAGCCCCGTAACCCAAGGAGGTGAAGCTTTCTTT. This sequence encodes CASSPVTQGGEAFF.

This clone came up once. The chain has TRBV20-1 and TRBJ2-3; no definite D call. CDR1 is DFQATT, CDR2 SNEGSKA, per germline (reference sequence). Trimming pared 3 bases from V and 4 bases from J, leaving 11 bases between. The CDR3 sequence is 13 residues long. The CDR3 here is CSASALVSDTQYF. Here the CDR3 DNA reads TGCAGTGCTAGTGCGCTAGTTTCAGATACGCAGTATTTT.

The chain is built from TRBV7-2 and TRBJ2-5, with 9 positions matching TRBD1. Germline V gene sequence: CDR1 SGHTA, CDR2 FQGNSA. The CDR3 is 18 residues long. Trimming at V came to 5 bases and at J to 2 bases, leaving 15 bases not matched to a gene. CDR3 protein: CASSGRDRAWRAQETQYF. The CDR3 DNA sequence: TGTGCCAGCAGCGGCCGGGACAGGGCTTGGCGGGCGCAAGAGACCCAGTACTTC.

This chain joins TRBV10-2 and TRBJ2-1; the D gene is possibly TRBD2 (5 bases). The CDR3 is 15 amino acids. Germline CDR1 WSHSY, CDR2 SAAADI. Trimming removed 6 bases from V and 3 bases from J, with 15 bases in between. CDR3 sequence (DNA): TGCGCCAGCAGCGAGGGCAGTACCAACTACAATGAGCAGTTCTTC. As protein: CASSEGSTNYNEQFF.

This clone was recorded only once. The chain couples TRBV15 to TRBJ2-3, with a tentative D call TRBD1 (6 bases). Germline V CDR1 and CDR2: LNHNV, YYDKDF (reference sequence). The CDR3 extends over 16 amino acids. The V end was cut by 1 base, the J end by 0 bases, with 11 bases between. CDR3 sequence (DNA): TGTGCCACCAGCAGAGGTGGGGGCTATAGCACAGATACGCAGTATTTT. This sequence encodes CATSRGGGYSTDTQYF.

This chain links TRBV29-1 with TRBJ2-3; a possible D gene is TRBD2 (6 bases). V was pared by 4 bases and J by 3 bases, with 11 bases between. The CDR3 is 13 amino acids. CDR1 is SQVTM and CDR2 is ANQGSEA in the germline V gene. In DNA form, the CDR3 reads TGCAGCGTTGCCGGGAGACAGACAGATACGCAGTATTTT. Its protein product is CSVAGRQTDTQYF.

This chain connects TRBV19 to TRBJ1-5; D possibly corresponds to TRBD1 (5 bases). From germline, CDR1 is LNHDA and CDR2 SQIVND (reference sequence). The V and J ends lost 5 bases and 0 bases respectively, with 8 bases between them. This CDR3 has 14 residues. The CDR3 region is CASSLTASNQPQHF. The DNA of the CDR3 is TGTGCCAGTAGTCTGACAGCTAGCAATCAGCCCCAGCATTTT.

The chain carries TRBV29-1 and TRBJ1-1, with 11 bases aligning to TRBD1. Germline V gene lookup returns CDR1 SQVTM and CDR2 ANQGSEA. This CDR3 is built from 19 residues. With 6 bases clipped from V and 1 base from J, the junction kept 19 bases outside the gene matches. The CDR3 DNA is TGCAGCGTAACCCGGGACAGGGGGTCATTCTTGTTGGGGAACACTGAAGCTTTCTTT. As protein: CSVTRDRGSFLLGNTEAFF.